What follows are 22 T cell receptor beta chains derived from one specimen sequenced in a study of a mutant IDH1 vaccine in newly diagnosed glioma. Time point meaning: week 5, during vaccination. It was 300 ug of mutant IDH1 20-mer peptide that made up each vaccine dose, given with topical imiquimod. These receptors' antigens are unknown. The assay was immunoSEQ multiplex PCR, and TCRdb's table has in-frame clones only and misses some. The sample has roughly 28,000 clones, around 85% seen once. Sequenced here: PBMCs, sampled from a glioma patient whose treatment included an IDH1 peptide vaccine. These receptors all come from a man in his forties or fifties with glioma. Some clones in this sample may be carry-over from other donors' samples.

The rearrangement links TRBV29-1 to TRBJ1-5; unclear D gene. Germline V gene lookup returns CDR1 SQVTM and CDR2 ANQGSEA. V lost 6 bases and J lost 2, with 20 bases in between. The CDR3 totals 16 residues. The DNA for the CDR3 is TGCAGCGTCTATGCGGGCCCCGGGCATCGCAATCAGCCCCAGCATTTT. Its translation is CSVYAGPGHRNQPQHF.

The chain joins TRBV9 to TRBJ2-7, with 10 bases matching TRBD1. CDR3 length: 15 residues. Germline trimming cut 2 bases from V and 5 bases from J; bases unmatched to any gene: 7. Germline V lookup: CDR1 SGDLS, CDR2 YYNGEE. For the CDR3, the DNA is TGTGCCAGCAGCGTTTGGGACAGGGGAGACAACGAGCAGTACTTC. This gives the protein CASSVWDRGDNEQYF.

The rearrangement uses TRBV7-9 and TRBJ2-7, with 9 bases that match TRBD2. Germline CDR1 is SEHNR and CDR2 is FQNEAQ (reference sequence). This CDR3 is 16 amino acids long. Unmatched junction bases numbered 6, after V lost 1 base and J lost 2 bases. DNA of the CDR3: TGTGCCAGCAGCTTAGGGGGACAGCGGGGGGCCTACGAGCAGTACTTC. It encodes CASSLGGQRGAYEQYF.

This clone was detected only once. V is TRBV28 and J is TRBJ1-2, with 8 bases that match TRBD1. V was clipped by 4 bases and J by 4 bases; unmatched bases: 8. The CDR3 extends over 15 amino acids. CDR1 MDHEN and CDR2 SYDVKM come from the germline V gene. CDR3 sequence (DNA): TGTGCCAGCAGTTCCAGGGGGCCGGTCGCCTATGGCTACACCTTC. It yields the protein CASSSRGPVAYGYTF.

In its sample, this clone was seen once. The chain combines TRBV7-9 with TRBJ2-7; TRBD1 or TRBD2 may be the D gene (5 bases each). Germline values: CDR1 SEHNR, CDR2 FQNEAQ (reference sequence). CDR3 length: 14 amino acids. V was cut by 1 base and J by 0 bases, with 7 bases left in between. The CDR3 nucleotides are TGTGCCAGCAGCTTAGGGGGGAACTCCTACGAGCAGTACTTC. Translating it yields CASSLGGNSYEQYF.

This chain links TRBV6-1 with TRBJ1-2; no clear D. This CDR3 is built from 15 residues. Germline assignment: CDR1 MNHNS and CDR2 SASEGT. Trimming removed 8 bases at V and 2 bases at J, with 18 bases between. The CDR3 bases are TGTGCCAGCCTATCCCGAGGCACAGAAAACTATGGCTACACCTTC. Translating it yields CASLSRGTENYGYTF.

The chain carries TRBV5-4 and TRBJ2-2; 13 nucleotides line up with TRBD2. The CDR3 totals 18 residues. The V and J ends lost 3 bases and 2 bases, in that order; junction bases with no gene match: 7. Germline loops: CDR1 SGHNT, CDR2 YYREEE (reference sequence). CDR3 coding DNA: TGTGCCAGCAGCTCCCGGACTAGCGGGGGCCCTAACACCGGGGAGCTGTTTTTT. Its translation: CASSSRTSGGPNTGELFF.

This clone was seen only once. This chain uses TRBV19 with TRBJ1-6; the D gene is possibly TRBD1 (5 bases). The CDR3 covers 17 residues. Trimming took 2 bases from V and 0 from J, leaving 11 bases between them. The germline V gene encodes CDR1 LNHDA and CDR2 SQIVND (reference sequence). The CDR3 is CASSIYRWSSYNSPLHF. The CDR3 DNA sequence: TGTGCCAGTAGTATATACAGGTGGAGCTCCTATAATTCACCCCTCCACTTT.

The CDR3 loop reads CASSEFGTGDYEQYF. The CDR3 coding sequence is TGCGCCAGCAGTGAGTTCGGGACGGGTGACTACGAGCAGTACTTC. This rearrangement joins TRBV10-1 to TRBJ2-7; D tentatively reads TRBD1 or TRBD2 (5 bases each). The CDR3 runs 15 residues. CDR1 and CDR2 from the germline V gene are WNHNN and SYGVQD (reference sequence). V was cut by 1 base and J by 3 bases, with 13 bases left in between.

CDR3 region: CASSQALAGGRTDTQYF. As DNA, the CDR3 is TGTGCCAGCAGCCAAGCTCTAGCGGGGGGGCGAACAGATACGCAGTATTTT. The chain carries TRBV14 and TRBJ2-3; 12 bases line up with TRBD2. CDR1 is SGHDN, CDR2 FVKESK, per germline. This CDR3 contains 17 residues. The V and J ends lost 1 base and 3 bases, in that order; junction bases with no gene match: 5.

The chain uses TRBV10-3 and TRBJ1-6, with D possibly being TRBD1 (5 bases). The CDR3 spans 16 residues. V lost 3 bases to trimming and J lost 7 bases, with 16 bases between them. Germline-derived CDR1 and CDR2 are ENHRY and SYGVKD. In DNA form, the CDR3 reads TGTGCCATCAGTGACAAACCGGGACTCACAAATTCACCCCTCCACTTT. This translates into CAISDKPGLTNSPLHF.

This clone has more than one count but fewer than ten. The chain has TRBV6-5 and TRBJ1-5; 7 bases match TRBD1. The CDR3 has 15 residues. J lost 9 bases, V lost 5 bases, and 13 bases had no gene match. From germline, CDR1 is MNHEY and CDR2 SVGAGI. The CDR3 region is CASSPRGQEKRPQHF. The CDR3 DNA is TGTGCCAGCAGTCCCCGAGGACAGGAGAAACGGCCCCAGCATTTT.

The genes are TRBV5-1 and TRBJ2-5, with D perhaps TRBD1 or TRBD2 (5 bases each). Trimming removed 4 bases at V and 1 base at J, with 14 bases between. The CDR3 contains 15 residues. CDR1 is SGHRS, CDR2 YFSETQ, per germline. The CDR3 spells CASSTGTGPQETQYF. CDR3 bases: TGCGCCAGCAGCACGGGGACGGGCCCCCAAGAGACCCAGTACTTC.

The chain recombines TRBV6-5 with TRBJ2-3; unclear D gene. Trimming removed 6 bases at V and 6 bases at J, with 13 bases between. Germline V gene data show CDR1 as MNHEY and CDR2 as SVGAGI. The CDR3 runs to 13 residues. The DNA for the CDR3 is TGTGCCAGCAGCCACCCCCTGGGTGATACGCAGTATTTT. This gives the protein CASSHPLGDTQYF.

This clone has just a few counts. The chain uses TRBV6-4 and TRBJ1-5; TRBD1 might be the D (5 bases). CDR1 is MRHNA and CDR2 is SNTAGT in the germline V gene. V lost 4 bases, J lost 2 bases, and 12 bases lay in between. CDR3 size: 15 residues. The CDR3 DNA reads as TGTGCCAGCAGTGTTTCGGGGGAGGGCAATCAGCCCCAGCATTTT. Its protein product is CASSVSGEGNQPQHF.

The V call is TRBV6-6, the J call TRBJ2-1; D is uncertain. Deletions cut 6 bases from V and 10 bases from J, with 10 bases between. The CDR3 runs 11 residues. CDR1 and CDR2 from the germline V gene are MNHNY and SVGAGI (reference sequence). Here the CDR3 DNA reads TGTGCCAGCAGCACCCGACTCGAGCAGTTCTTC. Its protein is CASSTRLEQFF.

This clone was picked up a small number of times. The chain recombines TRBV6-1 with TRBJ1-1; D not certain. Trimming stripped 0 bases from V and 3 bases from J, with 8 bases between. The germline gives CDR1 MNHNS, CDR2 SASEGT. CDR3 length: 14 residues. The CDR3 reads CASSEARRHTEAFF. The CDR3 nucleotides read TGTGCCAGCAGTGAAGCGCGGAGGCACACTGAAGCTTTCTTT.

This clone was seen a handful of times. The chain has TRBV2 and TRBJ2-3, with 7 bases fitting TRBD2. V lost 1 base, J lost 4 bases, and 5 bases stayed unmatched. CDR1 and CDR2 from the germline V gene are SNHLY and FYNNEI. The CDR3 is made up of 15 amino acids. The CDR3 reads CASSEGERGADTQYF. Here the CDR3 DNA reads TGTGCCAGCAGTGAAGGGGAGCGGGGAGCAGATACGCAGTATTTT.

CDR3 sequence (DNA): TGCACCAGCAGCCCTGGGTTGGACAGGGGAAATGAAAAACTGTTTTTT. It codes for CTSSPGLDRGNEKLFF. This chain uses TRBV1 with TRBJ1-4; TRBD1, the table's D call, was not compared with the DNA. TRBV1 is deemed a pseudogene. The CDR3 consists of 16 residues.

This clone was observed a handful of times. CDR3 nucleotides: TGTGCCAGCAGTATCCTGACAGTTCCGATCGGGGAGCTGTTTTTT. This codes for CASSILTVPIGELFF. V and J are TRBV28 and TRBJ2-2; weak D call: TRBD1 (5 bases). Trimming pared 5 bases from V and 7 bases from J, leaving 17 bases between. Germline V gene data show CDR1 as MDHEN and CDR2 as SYDVKM. The CDR3 length is 15 residues.

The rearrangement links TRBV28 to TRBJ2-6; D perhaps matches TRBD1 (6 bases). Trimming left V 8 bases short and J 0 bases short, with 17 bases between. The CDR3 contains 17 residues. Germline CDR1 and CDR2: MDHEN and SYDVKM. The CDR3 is CASGGPQGSSGANVLTF. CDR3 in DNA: TGTGCCAGCGGGGGACCCCAGGGGAGCTCTGGGGCCAACGTCCTGACTTTC. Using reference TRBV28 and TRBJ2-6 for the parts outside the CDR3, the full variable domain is DVKVTQSSRYLVKRTGEKVFLECVQDMDHENMFWYRQDPGLGLRLIYFSYDVKMKEKGDIPEGYSVSREKKERFSLILESASTNQTSMYLCASGGPQGSSGANVLTFGAGSRLTVL.

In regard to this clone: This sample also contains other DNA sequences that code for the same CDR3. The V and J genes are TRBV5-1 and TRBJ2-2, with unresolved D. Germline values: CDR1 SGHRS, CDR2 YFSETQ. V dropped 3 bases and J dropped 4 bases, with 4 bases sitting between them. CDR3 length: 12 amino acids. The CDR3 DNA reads TGCGCCAGCAGCTCGAGCACCGGGGAGCTGTTTTTT. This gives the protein CASSSSTGELFF.